What follows are 25 T cell receptor beta chains derived from one specimen sequenced in a study of response to subunit inactivated influenza vaccine. TCRdb used MiXCR to reprocess the RT-PCR reads, holding one entry per CDR3 protein. The data show around 540,000 distinct CDR3 sequences, 12% seen once. This material consisted of PBMCs from blood, taken on the day of vaccination. The receptor set was obtained from a man aged 50-59 years who received an inactivated influenza vaccine.

This rearrangement joins TRBV20-1 to TRBJ2-1, with D possibly TRBD1 on 7 matching bases. The V gene's germline CDR1 is DFQATT and CDR2 SNEGSKA (reference sequence). V was shortened by 3 bases and J by 15 bases, with 18 bases between the two germline ends. CDR3 length: 12 residues. The CDR3 here is CSASPGGKHGFF. The CDR3, as DNA: TGCAGTGCTAGTCCAGGGGGGAAGCATGGGTTCTTC.

This clonotype was observed a few times. The chain has TRBV12-3 or TRBV12-4 and TRBJ2-7; TRBD1 might be the D (6 bases). V lost 2 bases, J lost 6 bases, and 14 bases lay in between. The CDR3 has 14 amino acids. The DNA for the CDR3 is TGTGCCAGCAGTTTACTACAGGGTCCCTCCGAGCAGTACTTC. As protein: CASSLLQGPSEQYF.

This clonotype came up a few times. The chain carries TRBV6-1 and TRBJ2-2, with no clear D. Germline-derived CDR1 and CDR2 are MNHNS and SASEGT. The CDR3 runs to 13 residues. The germline V and J ends were trimmed by 3 bases and 6 bases, with 8 bases remaining between them. In DNA form, the CDR3 reads TGTGCCAGCAGTGAGGACGGACCCGGGGAGCTGTTTTTT. The encoded protein is CASSEDGPGELFF.

In this sample, this clonotype turned up a few times. The rearrangement joins TRBV20-1 to TRBJ2-1; no firm D call. CDR3 length: 14 residues. The V gene lost 6 bases and the J gene lost 5 bases, with 17 bases spanning the gap. CDR1 DFQATT and CDR2 SNEGSKA come from the germline V gene (reference sequence). The CDR3 reads CSAPIGQSHNEQFF. CDR3 sequence (DNA): TGCAGTGCCCCAATCGGGCAATCCCACAATGAGCAGTTCTTC.

This clonotype was seen at least ten times. In DNA form, the CDR3 reads TGTGCCAGCAGCCAAGATCGACGGCCCGAGGGCACTGAAGCTTTCTTT. Translating it yields CASSQDRRPEGTEAFF. This chain connects TRBV3-1 to TRBJ1-1; no firm D call. The CDR3 sequence is 16 residues long. Germline CDR1 reads LGHDT; CDR2 reads YNNKEL (reference sequence). Between the trimmed V and J ends, which lost 0 bases and 4 bases, there was a span of 15 bases.

This clonotype showed up just a few times. V usage is TRBV7-2 and J usage is TRBJ2-2; TRBD1 agrees at 7 bases. The CDR3 loop spans 16 amino acids. The V gene's germline CDR1 is SGHTA and CDR2 FQGNSA. V lost 5 bases, J lost 5 bases, and 11 bases stayed unmatched. The CDR3 loop is CASSRGPGQSTGELFF. Here the CDR3 DNA reads TGTGCCAGCAGCCGAGGTCCGGGACAGTCAACCGGGGAGCTGTTTTTT.

This clonotype was detected a few times. The chain employs TRBV5-1 and TRBJ1-2; the match to TRBD1 covers 9 bases. The junction had 6 bases not matched to a gene; V was cut back by 0 bases and J by 6 bases. This CDR3 is 15 amino acids long. Germline V lookup: CDR1 SGHRS, CDR2 YFSETQ. CDR3 sequence (DNA): TGCGCCAGCAGCTTGGGGGACAGGGAATTCGATGGCTACACCTTC. Protein sequence: CASSLGDREFDGYTF.

This clonotype was counted ten times or more. The chain recombines TRBV7-9 with TRBJ1-4; maybe TRBD1 (6 bases). CDR1 and CDR2 from the germline V gene are SEHNR and FQNEAQ (reference sequence). This CDR3 region has 14 residues. V lost 5 bases, J lost 4 bases, and 11 bases lay in between. This CDR3 reads CASSPGHLNEKLFF. For the CDR3, the DNA is TGTGCCAGCAGCCCGGGACACCTTAATGAAAAACTGTTTTTT.

The chain recombines TRBV12-3 or TRBV12-4 with TRBJ2-7; tentatively, D is TRBD1 (6 bases). This CDR3 is 14 amino acids long. Trimming took off 1 base at V and 4 bases at J, with 11 bases between the two ends. The CDR3 sequence: CASSLGTGIYEQYF. The CDR3 coding sequence is TGTGCCAGCAGTTTAGGAACAGGGATTTACGAGCAGTACTTC.

This clonotype was observed a handful of times. The chain combines TRBV12-3 or TRBV12-4 with TRBJ1-4; possibly TRBD1 for D (5 bases). This CDR3 has 15 amino acids. Between the trimmed V and J ends, which lost 1 base and 8 bases, there was a span of 14 bases. For the CDR3, the DNA is TGTGCCAGCAGTTTAGGAAACAGGCTCCGAGAAAAACTGTTTTTT. This encodes CASSLGNRLREKLFF.

This clonotype was observed many times. CDR3 region: CASSFRGFGDTQYF. The CDR3, as DNA: TGTGCCAGCAGTTTTAGAGGGTTCGGCGATACGCAGTATTTT. The V call is TRBV12-3 or TRBV12-4, the J call TRBJ2-3; D possibly corresponds to TRBD2 (5 bases). V lost 3 bases to trimming and J lost 6 bases, with 13 bases between them. The CDR3 consists of 14 residues.

The table lists this clonotype with a few counts. The V and J genes are TRBV7-9 and TRBJ2-7; 9 positions agree with TRBD2. Per the germline V gene, CDR1 is SEHNR and CDR2 is FQNEAQ (reference sequence). This CDR3 comprises 13 residues. In nucleotides, the CDR3 is TGTGCAGAGGGGCCTAGCGGGACCTACGAGCAGTACTTC. This codes for CAEGPSGTYEQYF.

This clonotype has just a few counts. The genes are TRBV27 and TRBJ1-2, with D tentatively TRBD1 (6 bases). The CDR3 length is 15 residues. Deletions cut 4 bases from V and 6 bases from J, with 18 bases between. Germline-derived CDR1 and CDR2 are MNHEY and SMNVEV (reference sequence). The CDR3: CASSSTGFPWDGYTF. The CDR3 nucleotides read TGTGCCAGCAGTTCAACAGGGTTTCCGTGGGATGGCTACACCTTC.

This clonotype was found many times. The V gene is TRBV12-3 or TRBV12-4, the J gene TRBJ2-2; 8 bases are a match to TRBD1. The CDR3 sequence is 16 residues long. With 5 bases clipped from V and 6 bases from J, the junction kept 11 bases outside the gene matches. CDR3 amino acids: CASSPGGTGVPGELFF. As DNA, the CDR3 is TGTGCCAGCAGTCCAGGGGGGACAGGTGTCCCCGGGGAGCTGTTTTTT.

In its sample, this clonotype was seen many times. The chain employs TRBV20-1 and TRBJ2-2, with 7 bases fitting TRBD2. Trimming removed 3 bases from V and 5 bases from J; junction bases left unmatched: 3. CDR3 length: 13 amino acids. The germline V gene has CDR1 DFQATT and CDR2 SNEGSKA (reference sequence). For the CDR3, the DNA is TGCAGTGCTAGGGGGGGGGTAACCGGGGAGCTGTTTTTT. Translated, it gives CSARGGVTGELFF.

The chain couples TRBV7-9 to TRBJ2-2; no clear D gene. Trimming stripped 5 bases from V and 5 bases from J, with 12 bases between. This CDR3 contains 14 residues. Germline CDR1 is SEHNR and CDR2 is FQNEAQ (reference sequence). This CDR3 reads CASSPQAATGELFF. Here the CDR3 DNA reads TGTGCCAGCAGCCCCCAGGCAGCTACCGGGGAGCTGTTTTTT.

The J gene is TRBJ2-5, the V gene TRBV9, with 10 bases matching TRBD1. V dropped 8 bases and J dropped 5; count of bases not matched to a gene: 9. The CDR3 spans 14 residues. Germline V lookup: CDR1 SGDLS, CDR2 YYNGEE. In DNA, the CDR3 is TGTGCCAGTTCTTGGACAGGGGGAGATGAGACCCAGTACTTC. Translation: CASSWTGGDETQYF.

This clonotype came up a few times. The chain combines TRBV29-1 with TRBJ1-2; tentative D call: TRBD1 (5 bases). V lost 0 bases and J 6 bases, leaving 8 bases between the germline ends. CDR3 length: 12 amino acids. The germline V gene has CDR1 SQVTM and CDR2 ANQGSEA. CDR3 sequence reads: CSVEDRDDGYTF. In DNA form, the CDR3 reads TGCAGCGTTGAAGATCGGGACGATGGCTACACCTTC.

The chain employs TRBV7-2 and TRBJ2-5, with 10 bases fitting TRBD2. CDR1 and CDR2 from the germline V gene are SGHTA and FQGNSA. The V gene end was trimmed by 5 bases and the J gene end by 2 bases; junction bases not matched to a gene: 5. The CDR3 has 15 residues. For the CDR3, the DNA is TGTGCCAGCAGCCCTTCTAGCGGGGGACAAGAGACCCAGTACTTC. The encoded protein is CASSPSSGGQETQYF.

This clonotype was counted many times. This rearrangement joins TRBV7-8 to TRBJ2-5, with 7 bases matching TRBD1. Germline CDR1 SGHVS, CDR2 FQNEAQ. The CDR3 is 14 residues long. V lost 3 bases and J lost 5; bases outside the gene matches: 6. CDR3 sequence: CASSFHRGAETQYF. The DNA for the CDR3 is TGTGCCAGCAGCTTCCACAGGGGAGCCGAGACCCAGTACTTC.

This clonotype appeared a few times. The chain carries TRBV20-1 and TRBJ2-7; 9 nucleotides agree with TRBD1. With V trimmed by 5 bases and J by 5 bases, 1 base remained unmatched. CDR1 and CDR2 (germline): DFQATT, SNEGSKA (reference sequence). CDR3 length: 11 residues. Here the CDR3 DNA reads TGCAGTGCTGGACAGGGGAACGAGCAGTACTTC. As protein: CSAGQGNEQYF.

This clonotype was observed a handful of times. The CDR3 bases are TGTGCCAGCAGGGACAGGGTACGGGACGAAAAACTGTTTTTT. Encoded protein: CASRDRVRDEKLFF. The V gene is TRBV12-3 or TRBV12-4, the J gene TRBJ1-4, with 8 bases lining up with TRBD1. The ends lost 6 bases at V and 8 bases at J; junction bases unmatched: 8. The CDR3 sequence is 14 residues long.

At least ten counts were recorded for this clonotype. This chain connects TRBV5-1 to TRBJ2-7, with TRBD2 matching over 7 bases. This CDR3 spans 15 amino acids. Germline V gene lookup returns CDR1 SGHRS and CDR2 YFSETQ. Germline trimming cut 4 bases from V and 6 bases from J; bases unmatched to any gene: 13. CDR3 in DNA: TGCGCCAGCAGCCTACTTGGACTAGTTCCCACCGAGCAGTACTTC. Amino acids: CASSLLGLVPTEQYF.

This clonotype was counted between two and nine times. In DNA, the CDR3 is TGTGCCACCAGTGATTTGTACGATGAGCAGTTCTTC. Translating it yields CATSDLYDEQFF. The chain is built from TRBV24-1 and TRBJ2-1; no reliable D call. Germline CDR1 is KGHDR and CDR2 is SFDVKD. Trimming took off 0 bases at V and 8 bases at J, with 4 bases between the two ends. The CDR3 runs to 12 residues.

This chain joins TRBV2 and TRBJ2-3, with TRBD1 matching 10 bases. Germline trimming cut 5 bases from V and 4 bases from J; bases unmatched to any gene: 9. In germline, CDR1 is SNHLY, CDR2 FYNNEI. CDR3 length: 16 amino acids. CDR3 DNA sequence: TGTGCCAGCAGTTTGGGACAGGGGAACGCAGCAGATACGCAGTATTTT. This codes for CASSLGQGNAADTQYF.